This T cell receptor (beta chain) came from a study of T cells after yellow fever vaccination. Germline trimming cut 2 bases from V and 9 bases from J; bases unmatched to any gene: 10. There are 14 residues in the CDR3. Germline loops: CDR1 LGHDT, CDR2 YNNKEL (reference sequence). TCRdb reanalysed the 5' RACE reads using MiXCR and keeps one entry per CDR3 protein. The sample lists roughly 500,000 distinct CDR3 sequences, approximately 21% occurring once. This clonotype was observed a few times. This sequence was found in a young man who received the YFV17D yellow fever vaccine. The sample was PBMCs, taken 15 days after the yellow fever booster vaccination. The J gene is TRBJ2-7, the V gene TRBV3-1; TRBD2 aligns across 7 bases. The CDR3 sequence is CASSQRDYTSGQYF. CDR3 DNA: TGTGCCAGCAGCCAAAGGGACTACACTTCTGGGCAGTACTTC.